Presented here are 3 T cell receptor beta chains from one specimen sequenced in a study of OX40 agonist ivuxolimab in advanced cancers. Generated by immunoSEQ multiplex PCR, the TCRdb table keeps only in-frame clones and is missing some. Among about 130,000 clones, about 90% were seen once, and the ten largest hold roughly 0.85%. This specimen was CD4+ or CD8+ T cells sorted from blood, taken in a trial of the OX40 agonist ivuxolimab. The receptors derive from an adult with an advanced solid tumor such as melanoma, head and neck, liver or kidney cancer.

V gene TRBV10-3 combines with J gene TRBJ1-1; TRBD1 matches at 7 bases. The CDR3 totals 14 residues. V lost 1 base to trimming and J lost 6 bases; unmatched junction nucleotides: 5. Germline CDR1 ENHRY, CDR2 SYGVKD. This CDR3 is CAISELTGDSEAFF. The DNA of the CDR3 is TGTGCCATCAGTGAGTTAACAGGGGATTCTGAAGCTTTCTTT.

The CDR3 nucleotides are TGTGCCAGTAGCCACATCCCTGCTTCTGGGGCCAACGTCCTGACTTTC. Translating it yields CASSHIPASGANVLTF. The chain links TRBV19 to TRBJ2-6; D is ambiguous. V shed 6 bases and J shed 1 base, with 13 bases lying between them. The CDR3 sequence is 16 residues long. Per the germline V gene, CDR1 is LNHDA and CDR2 is SQIVND (reference sequence). The full variable domain, with the rest looked up from reference TRBV19 and TRBJ2-6, is DGGITQSPKYLFRKEGQNVTLSCEQNLNHDAMYWYRQDPGQGLRLIYYSQIVNDFQKGDIAEGYSVSREKKESFPLTVTSAQKNPTAFYLCASSHIPASGANVLTFGAGSRLTVL.

The chain employs TRBV6-1 and TRBJ1-6; perhaps TRBD1 as D (6 bases). The V gene's germline CDR1 is MNHNS and CDR2 SASEGT. V dropped 8 bases and J dropped 9 bases, with 20 bases sitting between them. The length of the CDR3 is 15 residues. The CDR3 protein is CASGGAKGASSPLHF. The CDR3 nucleotides are TGTGCCAGCGGGGGGGCGAAGGGCGCTTCTTCACCCCTCCACTTT.